This T cell receptor (beta chain) comes out of a study of blood T cell repertoires in COVID-19. Background on the study: There were acute and convalescent COVID-19 samples, and they came from the United States, Italy and Spain. Sources were T cells, B-cell-depleted T cells, or PBMCs; the material itself was cDNA or gDNA.

Trimming left V 4 bases short and J 5 bases short, with 14 bases between. The CDR3 spans 14 residues. The germline CDR1 and CDR2 sequences are LNHDA and SQIVND (reference sequence). Per the authors' pipeline: Amplification of reference gene primers was used by the study to estimate nucleated cell counts. Method: immunoSEQ multiplex PCR; TCRdb's copy keeps in-frame clones and lacks some. For V, J and clone size, that table is used; D and trimming come from the DNA. The sample holds some 130,000 clones; about nine tenths are singletons and the top ten take 9% to 12%. Sequenced sample: peripheral blood. The source of this sequence is a middle-aged man with acute or convalescent COVID-19. This sequence joins TRBV19 and TRBJ1-1; possibly TRBD1 for D (6 bases). CDR3 sequence reads: CASSSPRGWTEAFF. CDR3 in DNA: TGTGCCAGTAGTAGCCCCAGGGGCTGGACTGAAGCTTTCTTT.